Described below is a single T cell receptor (beta chain) sequence and its context. Its antigen is currently unknown. The record originates from a study of cytomegalovirus exposure and HLA in healthy donors. Across the whole study: In a previous analysis, 100 million to 140 million unique TCR beta sequences were found from 150 million to 200 million T cells. Notes on the study in general: The investigators catalogued 164 TCR beta chains as cytomegalovirus-associated. Researchers reported that a few CMV-associated chains were confirmed in vitro as CMV antigen-specific. Per published accounts, TCR beta sequences correctly predicted the HLA-A and HLA-B alleles of most subjects.

J gave up 3 bases and V 5 bases, and 5 bases lay outside the gene matches. In germline, CDR1 is MNHEY, CDR2 SMNVEV (reference sequence). CDR3 length: 15 amino acids. The PCR contained 60 Vbeta and 13 Jbeta primers. Data came from immunoSEQ multiplex PCR; TCRdb stores just in-frame clones and leaves some out. The data show about 86,000 clones, 70% to 80% seen once. The chain employs TRBV27 and TRBJ2-3, with TRBD2 identical over 10 bases. This receptor was obtained from a man aged 55 to 69 in good health and CMV-seronegative. Source material: PBMCs. The DNA for the CDR3 is TGTGCCAGCAGTCCGACTAGCGGGTGGACAGATACGCAGTATTTT. Translated, it gives CASSPTSGWTDTQYF.